Below, 23 T cell receptor beta chains from the same sample are listed, as sequenced in a study of T cells in Graves' hyperthyroidism and ophthalmopathy. TCR beta CDR3 regions were amplified from RNA. TCR CDR3 underwent first-round RT-PCR with the HTBI primer set. MiXCR was run by TCRdb on the multiplex PCR reads, yielding one entry per CDR3 protein. The table shows 550,000 to 650,000 distinct CDR3 sequences, with about 15% occurring only once. The sequencing sample was made of blood. The receptors come from a woman aged 40 to 50 with Graves' hyperthyroidism.

This clonotype was recorded a few times. The chain carries TRBV5-1 and TRBJ2-5; D might be TRBD2 (6 bases). The CDR3 consists of 15 residues. Trimming pared 4 bases from V and 5 bases from J, leaving 18 bases between. CDR1 and CDR2 from the germline V gene are SGHRS and YFSETQ. CDR3 DNA sequence: TGCGCCAGCAGCGGGACGCCCGGGGCGGGGGAGACCCAGTACTTC. Translation: CASSGTPGAGETQYF.

About this clonotype itself: At one of its ends the junction is not consistent with the germline gene, which may arise from a read error. The genes are TRBV28 and TRBJ1-5; perhaps TRBD1 as D (6 bases). This CDR3 has 15 residues. Germline V lookup: CDR1 MDHEN, CDR2 SYDVKM. Written as DNA, the CDR3 is TGTGCCGGCAGCCCACAGGGTCTCGGTCATCAGCCCCAGCATTTT. Amino acids: CAGSPQGLGHQPQHF.

In its sample, this clonotype was seen many times. The chain carries TRBV5-1 and TRBJ2-1, with 11 bases identical to TRBD1. Unmatched junction bases numbered 8, after V lost 4 bases and J lost 8 bases. The CDR3 totals 15 residues. In germline, CDR1 is SGHRS, CDR2 YFSETQ. CDR3 DNA: TGCGCCAGCAGCGGAGTGGGACAGGGGGGCGATGAGCAGTTCTTC. Protein sequence: CASSGVGQGGDEQFF. The whole variable domain, filled in from reference TRBV5-1 and TRBJ2-1, reads KAGVTQTPRYLIKTRGQQVTLSCSPISGHRSVSWYQQTPGQGLQFLFEYFSETQRNKGNFPGRFSGRQFSNSRSEMNVSTLELGDSALYLCASSGVGQGGDEQFFGPGTRLTVL.

This clonotype was detected ten times or more. The chain couples TRBV4-1 to TRBJ2-5, with a weak D call TRBD1 (5 bases). V was trimmed by 3 bases and J by 3 bases, leaving 11 bases between them. CDR1 and CDR2 (germline): MGHRA, YSYEKL. This CDR3 has 14 residues. The CDR3 region is CASSQPTEEETQYF. Written as DNA, the CDR3 is TGCGCCAGCAGCCAGCCGACAGAGGAAGAGACCCAGTACTTC.

This clonotype was counted only a few times. The chain uses TRBV7-8 and TRBJ2-5, with D perhaps matching TRBD1 (5 bases). CDR1 and CDR2 (germline): SGHVS, FQNEAQ. This CDR3 contains 16 residues. V was clipped by 5 bases and J by 5 bases, with 21 bases between them. CDR3 residues: CASSPHRTIDLETQYF. The CDR3 nucleotides are TGTGCCAGCAGCCCTCACAGGACAATCGATTTGGAGACCCAGTACTTC.

This clonotype was observed at least ten times. The J gene is TRBJ2-4, the V gene TRBV5-6; 7 bases align to TRBD1. Germline-derived CDR1 and CDR2 are SGHDT and YYEEEE. This CDR3 spans 17 amino acids. V was clipped by 4 bases and J by 8 bases; unmatched bases: 18. The CDR3, as DNA: TGTGCCAGCAGCATAGTCCCGGGACAGAATAATTTGGACATTCAGTACTTC. Translating it yields CASSIVPGQNNLDIQYF.

This clonotype was seen ten or more times. This chain joins TRBV7-2 and TRBJ2-7; 8 bases line up with TRBD2. J was trimmed by 0 bases and V by 5 bases; bases with no gene match: 6. The germline gives CDR1 SGHTA, CDR2 FQGNSA. CDR3 length: 15 residues. The CDR3 reads CASSLAGTSSYEQYF. CDR3 nucleotide sequence: TGTGCCAGCAGCCTCGCCGGGACTAGCTCCTACGAGCAGTACTTC. Supplemented by reference TRBV7-2 and TRBJ2-7, the full variable domain reads GAGVSQSPSNKVTEKGKDVELRCDPISGHTALYWYRQSLGQGLEFLIYFQGNSAPDKSGLPSDRFSAERTGGSVSTLTIQRTQQEDSAVYLCASSLAGTSSYEQYFGPGTRLTVT.

This clonotype showed up just a few times. The chain couples TRBV5-1 to TRBJ1-1; D is perhaps TRBD1 (5 bases). The CDR3 contains 19 residues. V lost 0 bases and J lost 1, with 22 bases in between. Per germline, CDR1 SGHRS and CDR2 YFSETQ. CDR3 DNA: TGCGCCAGCAGCTTGGGCCACTCGTTCTCTTGGGACGGGAACACTGAAGCTTTCTTT. Amino acid sequence: CASSLGHSFSWDGNTEAFF.

This clonotype was picked up many times. The CDR3 region has the DNA TGTGCCAGCAGAGTTACGGGACAGGGGATCGGCTATGGCTACACCTTC. Its protein is CASRVTGQGIGYGYTF. V usage is TRBV28 and J usage is TRBJ1-2; 10 nucleotides align to TRBD1. V was clipped by 6 bases and J by 4 bases; unmatched bases: 11. Germline-derived CDR1 and CDR2 are MDHEN and SYDVKM. This CDR3 spans 16 amino acids.

The chain recombines TRBV7-9 with TRBJ2-1, with 9 bases that match TRBD2. The CDR3 length is 16 residues. The V segment lost 3 bases and the J segment 4 bases; nucleotides outside the gene matches: 7. CDR1 and CDR2 from the germline V gene are SEHNR and FQNEAQ (reference sequence). The CDR3 DNA reads as TGTGCCAGCAGCTTTGGGCTAGCGGGAACATACAATGAGCAGTTCTTC. Protein sequence: CASSFGLAGTYNEQFF.

The V and J genes are TRBV5-1 and TRBJ1-4, with D uncertain. V lost 0 bases, J lost 0 bases, and 6 bases lay in between. The CDR3 is 15 residues long. Per the germline V gene, CDR1 is SGHRS and CDR2 is YFSETQ. The CDR3 region has the DNA TGCGCCAGCAGCTTGGAAGGCTCAACTAATGAAAAACTGTTTTTT. Protein sequence: CASSLEGSTNEKLFF. Complete variable domain (other parts from reference TRBV5-1 and TRBJ1-4): KAGVTQTPRYLIKTRGQQVTLSCSPISGHRSVSWYQQTPGQGLQFLFEYFSETQRNKGNFPGRFSGRQFSNSRSEMNVSTLELGDSALYLCASSLEGSTNEKLFFGSGTQLSVL.

The sample holds many counts of this clonotype. V is TRBV11-1 and J is TRBJ2-7; 12 bases match TRBD2. With 2 bases clipped from V and 1 base from J, the junction kept 6 bases outside the gene matches. The CDR3 has 17 amino acids. In germline, CDR1 is SGHAT, CDR2 FQDESV (reference sequence). In nucleotides, the CDR3 is TGTGCCAGCAGCTTACCTGGACTAGCGGGATCTTCCTACGAGCAGTACTTC. It is translated as CASSLPGLAGSSYEQYF.

The chain has TRBV20-1 and TRBJ2-1, with D hard to call. CDR1 DFQATT and CDR2 SNEGSKA come from the germline V gene (reference sequence). There are 12 residues in the CDR3. Trimming removed 2 bases from V and 1 base from J, with 3 bases in between. This chain's CDR3 is CSARWSYNEQFF. CDR3 DNA sequence: TGCAGTGCTAGATGGTCCTACAATGAGCAGTTCTTC.

As regards this clonotype: A read error may explain this, as a much larger clone is one base away. The V gene is TRBV20-1, the J gene TRBJ2-3; tentatively, D is TRBD2 (6 bases). The CDR3 has 13 residues. Germline CDR1 reads DFQATT; CDR2 reads SNEGSKA (reference sequence). The germline V and J ends were trimmed by 1 base and 2 bases, with 7 bases remaining between them. CDR3 in amino acids: CSARAGATDTQYF. The CDR3 bases are TGCAGTGCTAGAGCGGGAGCCACAGATACGCAGTATTTT.

There are many counts of this clonotype. J is TRBJ1-2 and V is TRBV2; D gene unclear. This CDR3 comprises 14 residues. Trimming cost V 7 bases and J 4 bases, with 16 bases left between them. In germline, CDR1 is SNHLY, CDR2 FYNNEI. CDR3 region: CASKLPLVGYGYTF. CDR3 in DNA: TGTGCCAGCAAACTTCCCCTGGTAGGCTATGGCTACACCTTC.

On this clonotype: The junction and the germline gene differ at one end; a read error may be behind it. The chain is built from TRBV5-5 and TRBJ2-5; D is tentatively TRBD1 or TRBD2 (5 bases each). The germline CDR1 and CDR2 sequences are SGHKS and YYEKEE (reference sequence). The CDR3 is 15 amino acids. The CDR3 spells CASSLGVGNQETQYF. DNA of the CDR3: TGCGCCAGCAGCTTGGGGGTCGGGAACCAAGAGACCCAGTACTTC.

The rearrangement uses TRBV28 and TRBJ1-1; D remains unclear. Trimming removed 3 bases at V and 0 bases at J, with 14 bases between. This CDR3 is 16 amino acids long. Germline V gives CDR1 MDHEN, CDR2 SYDVKM. CDR3 DNA: TGTGCCAGCAGTTTCCTCGGGAAAGGAATGAACACTGAAGCTTTCTTT. Residues: CASSFLGKGMNTEAFF.

The chain carries TRBV20-1 and TRBJ1-4; unclear D gene. Germline values: CDR1 DFQATT, CDR2 SNEGSKA (reference sequence). V gave up 3 bases and J gave up 8 bases, with 7 bases separating them. The CDR3 runs 11 residues. As DNA, the CDR3 is TGCAGTGCTAGGGATCTAGAAAAACTGTTTTTT. Its protein product is CSARDLEKLFF.

Only a few counts were recorded for this clonotype. This chain connects TRBV6-5 to TRBJ1-4; D unresolved. The CDR3 is made up of 17 amino acids. Per germline, CDR1 MNHEY and CDR2 SVGAGI. Trimming shortened V by 0 bases and J by 0 bases, and 11 bases separated the two germline ends. The CDR3 nucleotides read TGTGCCAGCAGTTACTCTGGAGATCCTGCAACTAATGAAAAACTGTTTTTT. Translation: CASSYSGDPATNEKLFF.

This clonotype was seen at least ten times. The CDR3 coding sequence is TGCGCCAGCAGCTTGGCCGCTGGGGCCTCTTGGAACGAGCAGTACTTC. As protein: CASSLAAGASWNEQYF. V usage is TRBV5-1 and J usage is TRBJ2-7; possible D gene TRBD1, 5 bases. The germline V gene has CDR1 SGHRS and CDR2 YFSETQ. The V and J ends lost 0 bases and 5 bases respectively, with 18 bases between them. The CDR3 loop spans 16 amino acids.

This clonotype was counted at least ten times. This chain joins TRBV29-1 and TRBJ2-5, with D tentatively TRBD1 (5 bases). The V end lost 7 bases, the J end lost 1 base, and 13 bases lay between the germline ends. Germline V gene sequence: CDR1 SQVTM, CDR2 ANQGSEA. The CDR3 loop spans 13 amino acids. CDR3: CSASWTSQETQYF. CDR3 DNA: TGCAGCGCCTCGTGGACAAGCCAAGAGACCCAGTACTTC.

This clonotype was detected many times. The J gene is TRBJ1-2, the V gene TRBV6-2 or TRBV6-3; D perhaps matches TRBD1 (6 bases). With 10 bases removed from V and 3 bases from J, the gap between germline ends came to 15 bases. The CDR3 contains 13 residues. Per the germline V gene, CDR1 is MNHEY and CDR2 is SVGEGT. CDR3 sequence: CAIGAQGYYGYTF. CDR3 DNA: TGTGCCATCGGAGCCCAGGGGTACTATGGCTACACCTTC.

Many counts were recorded for this clonotype. This sequence joins TRBV28 and TRBJ2-7; 8 bases align to TRBD2. Germline CDR1 is MDHEN and CDR2 is SYDVKM. Trimming at V came to 3 bases and at J to 0 bases, leaving 7 bases not matched to a gene. This CDR3 spans 16 amino acids. The CDR3: CASSLVGGRSSYEQYF. DNA for the CDR3: TGTGCCAGCAGTTTGGTAGGCGGGAGGAGCTCCTACGAGCAGTACTTC.